A single sample is the source of the 18 T cell receptor beta chains below, sequenced in a study of metastatic and nonmetastatic thyroid tumors. Nobody among the patients had been given any treatment before thyroid surgery. TCRdb used MiXCR to call clones anew from the PCR reads. This sample has about 7,900 clones, with approximately 27% found just once. Sequences were obtained from adjacent normal tissue. These receptors all stem from a female donor with papillary thyroid cancer or a benign thyroid nodule (not recorded which). Some clones in this sample may be carry-over from other donors' samples.

In this sample, this clone turned up a few times. V gene TRBV27 combines with J gene TRBJ1-6, with 12 bases aligning to TRBD1. The CDR3 contains 16 residues. From germline, CDR1 is MNHEY and CDR2 SMNVEV (reference sequence). V shed 4 bases and J 10 bases; nucleotides not matched to a gene: 8. The CDR3 is CASSSSGTGGSSPLHF. As DNA, the CDR3 is TGTGCCAGCAGTTCTTCCGGGACAGGGGGCTCCTCACCCCTCCACTTT.

This clone was seen more than once but under ten times. The V call is TRBV20-1, the J call TRBJ1-4; D is uncertain. The CDR3 spans 12 residues. Germline CDR1 reads DFQATT; CDR2 reads SNEGSKA (reference sequence). The V gene lost 3 bases and the J gene lost 6 bases, with 8 bases spanning the gap. CDR3 in amino acids: CSASGFHEKLFF. The CDR3 DNA is TGCAGTGCTAGCGGGTTTCATGAAAAACTGTTTTTT.

The chain employs TRBV7-8 and TRBJ2-5; a possible D gene is TRBD1 (5 bases). The CDR3 spans 15 residues. Germline assignment: CDR1 SGHVS and CDR2 FQNEAQ. V lost 0 bases and J lost 4, with 12 bases in between. The CDR3 DNA sequence: TGTGCCAGCAGCTTAGCCCCCGCCAGGGTAGAGACCCAGTACTTC. Encoded protein: CASSLAPARVETQYF.

This clone was seen more than once but under ten times. CDR3 protein: CASSWALRETQYF. The CDR3 nucleotides are TGTGCCAGCAGTTGGGCTTTGCGAGAGACCCAGTACTTC. The chain employs TRBV6-5 and TRBJ2-5; no clear D. V dropped 4 bases and J dropped 4 bases, with 10 bases sitting between them. The CDR3 sequence is 13 residues long. Germline V CDR1 and CDR2: MNHEY, SVGAGI.

This chain connects TRBV5-1 to TRBJ2-7, with D perhaps being TRBD1 or TRBD2 (5 bases each). The germline V gene has CDR1 SGHRS and CDR2 YFSETQ. This CDR3 is built from 13 residues. Trimming shortened V by 5 bases and J by 3 bases, and 12 bases separated the two germline ends. The CDR3 loop reads CASRSTDYYEQYF. The CDR3 bases are TGCGCCAGCAGATCGACAGACTACTACGAGCAGTACTTC. Full variable domain (missing parts from reference TRBV5-1 and TRBJ2-7): KAGVTQTPRYLIKTRGQQVTLSCSPISGHRSVSWYQQTPGQGLQFLFEYFSETQRNKGNFPGRFSGRQFSNSRSEMNVSTLELGDSALYLCASRSTDYYEQYFGPGTRLTVT.

By sample share, this clone is medium-sized. V usage is TRBV30 and J usage is TRBJ1-2; 7 bases match TRBD1. The V and J ends lost 5 bases and 4 bases, in that order; junction bases with no gene match: 7. CDR3 length: 13 amino acids. CDR1 GTSNPN and CDR2 SVGIG come from the germline V gene (reference sequence). CDR3 amino acids: CAWSTGDGYGYTF. CDR3 coding DNA: TGTGCCTGGTCAACAGGGGATGGCTATGGCTACACCTTC.

Judged by abundance, this clone is medium-sized. This chain joins TRBV11-3 and TRBJ1-1; 10 bases line up with TRBD1. CDR1 SGHNT and CDR2 YENEEA come from the germline V gene. J lost 6 bases, V lost 2 bases, and 15 bases had no gene match. The CDR3 spans 18 residues. CDR3 sequence reads: CASSLLSSGTGVRPEAFF. Written as DNA, the CDR3 is TGTGCCAGCAGCTTACTATCAAGCGGGACAGGGGTGAGACCTGAAGCTTTCTTT.

The table lists this clone with a few counts. The rearrangement links TRBV28 to TRBJ2-5, with 7 nucleotides matching TRBD2. Germline V lookup: CDR1 MDHEN, CDR2 SYDVKM. CDR3 size: 15 residues. V lost 6 bases to trimming and J lost 4 bases; unmatched junction nucleotides: 11. As DNA, the CDR3 is TGTGCCAGCAGACCCGACTTATGGGGGGGAGAGACCCAGTACTTC. Encoded protein: CASRPDLWGGETQYF. The full variable domain, completed using reference TRBV28 and TRBJ2-5, is DVKVTQSSRYLVKRTGEKVFLECVQDMDHENMFWYRQDPGLGLRLIYFSYDVKMKEKGDIPEGYSVSREKKERFSLILESASTNQTSMYLCASRPDLWGGETQYFGPGTRLLVL.

A few counts support this clone. This sequence joins TRBV12-3 or TRBV12-4 and TRBJ2-2; D gene ambiguous. V was cut by 6 bases and J by 6 bases, with 17 bases left in between. The CDR3 sequence is 15 residues long. CDR3 nucleotides: TGTGCCAGCAGCCCGGGTCATTCGGCGGCCGGGGAGCTGTTTTTT. It specifies CASSPGHSAAGELFF.

By share of the sample, this clone is medium-sized. V and J are TRBV20-1 and TRBJ2-1, with TRBD2 matching 11 bases. The V and J ends lost 7 bases and 3 bases, in that order; junction bases with no gene match: 8. This CDR3 is 15 amino acids long. Germline V gene sequence: CDR1 DFQATT, CDR2 SNEGSKA (reference sequence). CDR3 sequence (DNA): TGCAGTGTTCCCGTAGCGGGGGGGCTCTACAATGAGCAGTTCTTC. It encodes CSVPVAGGLYNEQFF.

The sample holds a few counts of this clone. The chain recombines TRBV12-3 or TRBV12-4 with TRBJ2-1; D is tentatively TRBD1 or TRBD2 (5 bases each). Trimming cost V 1 base and J 6 bases, with 10 bases left between them. The CDR3 loop spans 14 amino acids. The CDR3 DNA is TGTGCCAGCAGTTTAGGGGCAGGGAGCAATGAGCAGTTCTTC. Translation: CASSLGAGSNEQFF.

The sample holds a few counts of this clone. This sequence joins TRBV28 and TRBJ1-1, with D possibly TRBD1 on 5 matching bases. The germline gives CDR1 MDHEN, CDR2 SYDVKM. V lost 3 bases and J 4 bases, leaving 9 bases between the germline ends. CDR3 length: 13 residues. Written as DNA, the CDR3 is TGTGCCAGCAGTTTGAGAGGGGCCACTGAAGCTTTCTTT. It is translated as CASSLRGATEAFF.

This clone came up a few times. The rearrangement links TRBV11-2 to TRBJ2-1; the match to TRBD1 covers 12 bases. Trimming took 5 bases from V and 6 from J; bases not matched to a gene: 8. Germline V gene lookup returns CDR1 SGHAT and CDR2 FQNNGV. This CDR3 comprises 16 residues. The CDR3 sequence: CASSLGPGQGANEQFF. The DNA of the CDR3 is TGTGCCAGCAGCCTCGGACCGGGACAGGGGGCCAATGAGCAGTTCTTC.

This sequence joins TRBV6-6 and TRBJ2-7; 9 bases align to TRBD2. This CDR3 has 15 amino acids. Germline V gives CDR1 MNHNY, CDR2 SVGAGI (reference sequence). V dropped 0 bases and J dropped 2; count of bases not matched to a gene: 2. CDR3 nucleotides: TGTGCCAGCAGTTACTCGATAGCGGGGGCCTACGAGCAGTACTTC. Its protein is CASSYSIAGAYEQYF.

V and J are TRBV19 and TRBJ1-2; a possible D gene is TRBD1 (5 bases). Germline lookup yields CDR1 LNHDA and CDR2 SQIVND (reference sequence). The CDR3 runs 11 residues. The V gene lost 8 bases and the J gene lost 2 bases, with 6 bases spanning the gap. The DNA for the CDR3 is TGTGCCAGTCAGGGAAACTATGGCTACACCTTC. Its protein is CASQGNYGYTF. The variable domain in full, with the rest retrieved from reference TRBV19 and TRBJ1-2, is DGGITQSPKYLFRKEGQNVTLSCEQNLNHDAMYWYRQDPGQGLRLIYYSQIVNDFQKGDIAEGYSVSREKKESFPLTVTSAQKNPTAFYLCASQGNYGYTFGSGTRLTVV.

This clone has only a few counts. This chain uses TRBV12-3 or TRBV12-4 with TRBJ2-5; D might be TRBD2 (6 bases). Trimming cost V 6 bases and J 7 bases, with 9 bases left between them. The CDR3 contains 11 residues. The CDR3 is CASSPGGTQYF. The CDR3 DNA reads TGTGCCAGCAGCCCCGGGGGGACCCAGTACTTC.

This clone is medium-sized by share. The V gene is TRBV12-3 or TRBV12-4, the J gene TRBJ2-6; TRBD2 aligns across 9 bases. V was pared by 1 base and J by 2 bases, with 12 bases of the junction left unmatched. The CDR3 is 20 residues long. The chain's CDR3 is CASSLGRVGGGAAGANVLTF. CDR3 nucleotide sequence: TGTGCCAGCAGTTTAGGCCGAGTCGGCGGGGGGGCAGCTGGGGCCAACGTCCTGACTTTC.

This clone was detected a few times. The chain recombines TRBV2 with TRBJ1-5; no definite D call. The CDR3 is made up of 17 amino acids. The V gene lost 4 bases and the J gene lost 0 bases, with 16 bases spanning the gap. Germline assignment: CDR1 SNHLY and CDR2 FYNNEI. Written as DNA, the CDR3 is TGTGCCAGCAGTGCCCCCCAGGAGATCGATAGCAATCAGCCCCAGCATTTT. Protein: CASSAPQEIDSNQPQHF. Full variable domain (missing parts from reference TRBV2 and TRBJ1-5): EPEVTQTPSHQVTQMGQEVILRCVPISNHLYFYWYRQILGQKVEFLVSFYNNEISEKSEIFDDQFSVERPDGSNFTLKIRSTKLEDSAMYFCASSAPQEIDSNQPQHFGDGTRLSIL.